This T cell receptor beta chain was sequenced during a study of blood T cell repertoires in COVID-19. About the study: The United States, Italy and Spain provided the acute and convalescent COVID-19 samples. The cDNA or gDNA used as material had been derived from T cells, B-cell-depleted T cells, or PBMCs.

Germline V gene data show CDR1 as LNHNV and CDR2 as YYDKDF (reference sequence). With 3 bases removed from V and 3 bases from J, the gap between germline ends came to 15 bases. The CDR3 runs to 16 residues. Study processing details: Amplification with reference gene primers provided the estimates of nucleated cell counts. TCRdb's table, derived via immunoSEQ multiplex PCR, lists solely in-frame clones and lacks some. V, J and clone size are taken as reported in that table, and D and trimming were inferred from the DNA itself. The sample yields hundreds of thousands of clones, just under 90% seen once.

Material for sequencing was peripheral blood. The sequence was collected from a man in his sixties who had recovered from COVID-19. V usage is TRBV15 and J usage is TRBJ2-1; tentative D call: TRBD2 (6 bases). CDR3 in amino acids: CATSSQPAGSYNEQFF. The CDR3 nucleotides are TGTGCCACCAGCAGTCAGCCGGCGGGGAGCTACAATGAGCAGTTCTTC.